The 2 T cell receptor beta chains presented below share a single source sample, sequenced in a study of cytomegalovirus exposure and HLA in healthy donors. PCR used 60 Vbeta primers and 13 Jbeta primers. Libraries were prepared by immunoSEQ multiplex PCR; TCRdb keeps only in-frame clonotypes and omits some of them. The sample carries over 150,000 clones, about 75% recorded once. Material for sequencing was PBMCs. The receptors derive from a man between 18 and 35 years old in good health and CMV-seronegative.

The gene calls are TRBV30 and TRBJ2-3, with a weak D call TRBD2 (5 bases). Trimming removed 2 bases at V and 4 bases at J, with 16 bases between. This CDR3 comprises 15 residues. CDR1 and CDR2 (germline): GTSNPN, SVGIG (reference sequence). CDR3 sequence: CAWSPKGLASDTQYF. For the CDR3, the DNA is TGTGCCTGGAGTCCAAAGGGCTTAGCGTCAGATACGCAGTATTTT.

A word on this clone: One junction end does not reproduce the germline sequence, and a read error may be involved. The V gene is TRBV7-9, the J gene TRBJ2-7; D call uncertain. Germline V lookup: CDR1 SEHNR, CDR2 FQNEAQ (reference sequence). The CDR3 extends over 14 amino acids. In DNA, the CDR3 is TGTTCCAGCAGCTTCCCGGGTAGCCCGTACGAGCAGTACTTC. Translated, it gives CSSSFPGSPYEQYF. Supplemented by reference TRBV7-9 and TRBJ2-7, the full variable domain reads DTGVSQNPRHKITKRGQNVTFRCDPISEHNRLYWYRQTLGQGPEFLTYFQNEAQLEKSRLLSDRFSAERPKGSFSTLEIQRTEQGDSAMYLCSSSFPGSPYEQYFGPGTRLTVT.